The rows below give T cell receptor beta chains drawn from one sample of a study of CD8+ T cells in alopecia areata. Data came from immunoSEQ multiplex PCR; TCRdb stores just in-frame clones and leaves some out. The sample includes some 190,000 clones, around 60% of them seen just once. Sequences were derived from CD4+ T cells sorted from blood, sampled at week 4, from a patient treated with tofacitinib. Receptors were obtained from a human donor with alopecia areata. CDR3s include the opening cysteine and the closing phenylalanine or tryptophan. Fields, in order: V gene, clone size, D gene, J gene, CDR3 DNA, CDR3 protein. A D gene is named only where the DNA matches it firmly. Only part of the rows carry a size: once, few, many, or a class if the clone is expanded.

>TRBV7-8|few|NA|TRBJ2-1
TGTGCCAGCAGCTTAGCTGGTTCCCACAATGAGCAGTTCTTC
CASSLAGSHNEQFF
>TRBV25-1|NA|NA|TRBJ2-3
TGTGCCAGCAGTGAATACGAAGCAGATACGCAGTATTTT
CASSEYEADTQYF
>TRBV6-6|NA|NA|TRBJ1-1
TGTGCCAGCAGTTACGTTCTGAACACTGAAGCTTTCTTT
CASSYVLNTEAFF
>TRBV4-1|NA|NA|TRBJ1-5
TGTGCCAGCAGCCAAGAGAGTGATCAGCCCCAGCATTTT
CASSQESDQPQHF
>TRBV30|NA|NA|TRBJ2-3
TGTGCCTGGAGTAAAGGGGGCACAGATACGCAGTATTTT
CAWSKGGTDTQYF
>TRBV4-3|NA|NA|TRBJ1-2
TGCGCCAGCAGCCAAGCAGGGGTTGATGGCTACACCTTC
CASSQAGVDGYTF
>TRBV7-9|few|NA|TRBJ1-1
TGTGCCAGCAGCTTAGGTAGCTTCACTGAAGCTTTCTTT
CASSLGSFTEAFF
>TRBV29-1|NA|NA|TRBJ2-7
TGCAGCGCTGAAGACCCGGAGAACGAGCAGTACTTC
CSAEDPENEQYF
>TRBV7-8|few|NA|TRBJ1-1
TGTGCCAGCAGCTTAGGGGGTGACACTGAAGCTTTCTTT
CASSLGGDTEAFF
>TRBV18|few|NA|TRBJ2-5
TGTGCCAGCTCCCCCGGCAATTGGGAGACCCAGTACTTC
CASSPGNWETQYF
>TRBV9|NA|TRBD1|TRBJ2-4
TGTGCCAGCAGCCCTCCCGGGACAGGGAGGAACATTCAGTACTTC
CASSPPGTGRNIQYF
>TRBV20-1|NA|NA|TRBJ2-1
TGCAGTGCTAGGAACAATGAGCAGTTCTTC
CSARNNEQFF
>TRBV29-1|few|NA|TRBJ1-1
TGCAGCGTTGAAATTAACACTGAAGCTTTCTTT
CSVEINTEAFF
>TRBV28|NA|NA|TRBJ1-2
TGTGCCAGCACCTCAGATGGGTCCTATGGCTACACCTTC
CASTSDGSYGYTF
>TRBV10-3|few|NA|TRBJ2-5
TGTGCCATCAGTGGAGGCCTCTCGTACCAAGAGACCCAGTACTTC
CAISGGLSYQETQYF